A single sample is the source of the 5 T cell receptor beta chains below, sequenced in a study of technical replicates of blood from a few donors. Generated by immunoSEQ multiplex PCR, the TCRdb table keeps only in-frame clones and is missing some. Of some 70,000 clones in the sample, less than 97% were seen once. The sample taken for sequencing was T cells isolated from PBMCs. All receptors come from a human donor in good health.

The chain is built from TRBV6-5 and TRBJ1-2; the D gene is possibly TRBD1 (6 bases). The CDR3 has 16 amino acids. The V gene's germline CDR1 is MNHEY and CDR2 SVGAGI. Trimming left V 0 bases short and J 4 bases short, with 15 bases between. The chain's CDR3 is CASSYSGGALGYGYTF. The CDR3 DNA reads as TGTGCCAGCAGTTACTCGGGGGGGGCGCTCGGCTATGGCTACACCTTC.

The chain employs TRBV27 and TRBJ2-2; TRBD2 matches 9 bases. The CDR3 length is 17 residues. V was clipped by 0 bases and J by 7 bases; unmatched bases: 9. Per the germline V gene, CDR1 is MNHEY and CDR2 is SMNVEV (reference sequence). This CDR3 reads CASSLSTGTSSSGELFF. The CDR3 region has the DNA TGTGCCAGCAGTTTATCTACCGGGACTAGCTCGAGCGGGGAGCTGTTTTTT.

The V call is TRBV2, the J call TRBJ1-1; D is perhaps TRBD1 (6 bases). The CDR3 length is 16 residues. V was shortened by 2 bases and J by 1 base, with 14 bases between the two germline ends. CDR1 and CDR2 (germline): SNHLY, FYNNEI. CDR3 in amino acids: CASSESGGATNTEAFF. CDR3 sequence (DNA): TGTGCCAGCAGTGAAAGTGGGGGCGCTACGAACACTGAAGCTTTCTTT.

V gene TRBV30 combines with J gene TRBJ1-4; D may be TRBD1 (6 bases). CDR1 and CDR2 from the germline V gene are GTSNPN and SVGIG (reference sequence). V was clipped by 3 bases and J by 8 bases, with 13 bases between them. This CDR3 has 13 amino acids. The CDR3 is CAWRRGHQEKLFF. CDR3 sequence (DNA): TGTGCCTGGAGACGGGGACATCAAGAAAAACTGTTTTTT. Filled out from reference TRBV30 and TRBJ1-4, the complete variable domain reads SQTIHQWPATLVQPVGSPLSLECTVEGTSNPNLYWYRQAAGRGLQLLFYSVGIGQISSEVPQNLSASRPQDRQFILSSKKLLLSDSGFYLCAWRRGHQEKLFFGSGTQLSVL.

The genes are TRBV7-8 and TRBJ1-2; 9 bases agree with TRBD1. Per germline, CDR1 SGHVS and CDR2 FQNEAQ. Trimming cost V 4 bases and J 7 bases; bases outside gene matches: 10. This CDR3 region has 15 residues. The CDR3 is CASSSRDREVGGYTF. The DNA for the CDR3 is TGTGCCAGCAGCTCCCGGGACAGGGAAGTGGGTGGCTACACCTTC.